One sample yielded the 26 T cell receptor beta chains listed below, sequenced in a study of T-cell memory formation after mild COVID-19. MiXCR was run by TCRdb on the 5' RACE reads, yielding one entry per CDR3 protein. The sample consists of 150,000 to 200,000 distinct CDR3 sequences, roughly 15% of them appearing once. The material sequenced was PBMCs or a T cell subset sorted from them (not recorded which). These receptors all stem from an adult woman who had mild COVID-19 (a few samples of this study predate the infection). Cell type and time point are not known.

This clonotype was seen repeatedly, ten times or more. A read error may account for a junction end that differs from germline. The CDR3: CASSAGQGNRYEQYF. The CDR3 DNA reads as TGTGCTAGCAGCGCAGGACAGGGCAATCGCTACGAGCAGTACTTC. The rearrangement joins TRBV7-7 to TRBJ2-7, with 8 positions matching TRBD1. Germline V lookup: CDR1 SSHAT, CDR2 FNYEAQ (reference sequence). The CDR3 runs 15 residues.

The sample holds a few counts of this clonotype. The rearrangement links TRBV3-1 to TRBJ1-1; weak D call: TRBD1 (5 bases). Trimming shortened V by 8 bases and J by 0 bases, and 13 bases separated the two germline ends. The CDR3 has 14 residues. Germline loops: CDR1 LGHDT, CDR2 YNNKEL (reference sequence). In DNA, the CDR3 is TGTGCCAGCGGGGACGGGGGGATGAACACTGAAGCTTTCTTT. This translates into CASGDGGMNTEAFF.

This clonotype was counted between two and nine times. The chain combines TRBV20-1 with TRBJ2-1, with 8 bases that match TRBD2. The CDR3 is 15 amino acids. Germline CDR1 reads DFQATT; CDR2 reads SNEGSKA (reference sequence). Germline trimming cut 4 bases from V and 4 bases from J; bases unmatched to any gene: 9. The CDR3 DNA follows: TGCAGTGCTACCATACTAGCGGCGAATTACAATGAGCAGTTCTTC. This codes for CSATILAANYNEQFF.

The CDR3 region is CASRLAGGPSYEQYF. The DNA for the CDR3 is TGTGCCAGCAGGCTAGCGGGAGGGCCATCCTACGAGCAGTACTTC. The chain recombines TRBV12-3 or TRBV12-4 with TRBJ2-7; 12 bases map to TRBD2. The trim removed 6 bases at V and 1 base at J, leaving 4 bases unmatched. The CDR3 length is 15 residues.

The rearrangement links TRBV29-1 to TRBJ2-7, with D unclear. The germline CDR1 and CDR2 sequences are SQVTM and ANQGSEA. The CDR3 sequence is 13 residues long. V lost 7 bases and J 2 bases, leaving 15 bases between the germline ends. The chain's CDR3 is CSAKTAVTYEQYF. As DNA, the CDR3 is TGCAGCGCAAAAACGGCAGTCACCTACGAGCAGTACTTC.

In its sample, this clonotype was seen a few times. A read error may account for a junction end that differs from germline. CDR3 coding DNA: TGTGCCAGCAGTTCCCCCGGGACAGTACTTATCTTC. This codes for CASSSPGTVLIF. The chain links TRBV6-5 to TRBJ2-7; 7 bases fit TRBD1. CDR1 is MNHEY, CDR2 SVGAGI, per germline. This CDR3 is 12 amino acids long.

V and J are TRBV20-1 and TRBJ1-2, with a tentative D call TRBD1 (5 bases). Germline V CDR1 and CDR2: DFQATT, SNEGSKA (reference sequence). V was shortened by 0 bases and J by 3 bases, with 14 bases between the two germline ends. The CDR3 sequence is 15 residues long. CDR3 protein: CSARDGGRLHYGYTF. In DNA, the CDR3 is TGCAGTGCTAGAGATGGGGGGAGACTTCACTATGGCTACACCTTC.

This clonotype was observed a handful of times. The chain couples TRBV5-6 to TRBJ1-5; TRBD1 is a possible D gene (6 bases). Germline lookup yields CDR1 SGHDT and CDR2 YYEEEE. The germline V and J ends were trimmed by 4 bases and 4 bases, with 12 bases remaining between them. The CDR3 runs to 14 residues. CDR3 sequence (DNA): TGTGCCAGCAGCCTTGGGACATTTAATCAGCCCCAGCATTTT. Translation gives CASSLGTFNQPQHF.

The J gene is TRBJ2-1, the V gene TRBV12-3 or TRBV12-4; TRBD2 agrees at 9 bases. V shed 1 base and J 8 bases; nucleotides not matched to a gene: 6. The length of the CDR3 is 15 residues. The CDR3 is CASSLGGRGGHEQFF. The CDR3 DNA is TGTGCCAGCAGTTTAGGAGGGCGGGGGGGCCATGAGCAGTTCTTC.

The chain carries TRBV29-1 and TRBJ1-2; TRBD1 might be the D (5 bases). CDR1 and CDR2 from the germline V gene are SQVTM and ANQGSEA. The CDR3 is 14 amino acids. V lost 0 bases and J lost 3, with 11 bases in between. This CDR3 is CSVEDQGADYGYTF. CDR3 in DNA: TGCAGCGTTGAAGATCAGGGCGCGGACTATGGCTACACCTTC.

There are a few counts of this clonotype. J is TRBJ2-3 and V is TRBV7-7; 10 nucleotides match TRBD2. V shed 3 bases and J 4 bases; nucleotides not matched to a gene: 4. Germline V CDR1 and CDR2: SSHAT, FNYEAQ (reference sequence). This CDR3 is 15 amino acids long. CDR3 sequence reads: CASSLSGGASDTQYF. The CDR3 region has the DNA TGTGCCAGCAGCTTGAGCGGGGGGGCCTCAGATACGCAGTATTTT.

This clonotype occurred a few times. The chain uses TRBV6-2 or TRBV6-3 and TRBJ1-2; TRBD1 agrees at 10 bases. The CDR3 loop spans 14 amino acids. The V and J ends lost 6 bases and 4 bases, in that order; junction bases with no gene match: 5. CDR1 and CDR2 (germline): MNHEY, SVGEGT. The CDR3 DNA reads TGTGCCAGCAGGGGACAGGGGTCGATCTATGGCTACACCTTC. Residues: CASRGQGSIYGYTF.

The V gene is TRBV5-1, the J gene TRBJ2-5, with D perhaps matching TRBD1 or TRBD2 (5 bases each). CDR1 SGHRS and CDR2 YFSETQ come from the germline V gene. CDR3 length equals 19 residues. Trimming pared 5 bases from V and 0 bases from J, leaving 26 bases between. The CDR3 is CASRGRGREYSRNQETQYF. The CDR3 nucleotides read TGCGCCAGCAGGGGGCGAGGACGGGAATACTCCCGAAACCAAGAGACCCAGTACTTC.

The chain couples TRBV7-9 to TRBJ2-5; no clear D. Germline V CDR1 and CDR2: SEHNR, FQNEAQ (reference sequence). Between the trimmed V and J ends, which lost 4 bases and 3 bases, there was a span of 6 bases. CDR3 length equals 12 residues. DNA for the CDR3: TGTGCCAGCAGCTCCAGAGAAGAGACCCAGTACTTC. As protein: CASSSREETQYF. Filled out from reference TRBV7-9 and TRBJ2-5, the complete variable domain reads DTGVSQNPRHKITKRGQNVTFRCDPISEHNRLYWYRQTLGQGPEFLTYFQNEAQLEKSRLLSDRFSAERPKGSFSTLEIQRTEQGDSAMYLCASSSREETQYFGPGTRLLVL.

This clonotype has a handful of counts. The chain has TRBV24-1 and TRBJ1-5; D is unclear. The CDR3 length is 13 residues. Looked up from germline, CDR1 is KGHDR and CDR2 is SFDVKD. Trimming left V 5 bases short and J 1 base short, with 5 bases between. This CDR3 reads CATSASSNQPQHF. In DNA form, the CDR3 reads TGTGCCACCAGTGCCTCAAGCAATCAGCCCCAGCATTTT.

The chain has TRBV4-2 and TRBJ1-2; D is perhaps TRBD1 (6 bases). The germline gives CDR1 LGHNA, CDR2 YNFKEQ. V was cut by 0 bases and J by 4 bases, with 15 bases left in between. There are 16 residues in the CDR3. The CDR3 loop is CASSQDSPGTIYGYTF. The CDR3 DNA sequence: TGTGCCAGCAGCCAAGATAGCCCCGGGACAATCTATGGCTACACCTTC.

This clonotype was counted ten times or more. The chain links TRBV5-1 to TRBJ2-7, with 8 bases fitting TRBD1. The CDR3 is 14 residues long. With 4 bases clipped from V and 3 bases from J, the junction kept 6 bases outside the gene matches. Germline CDR1 and CDR2: SGHRS and YFSETQ. The CDR3 region has the DNA TGCGCCAGCAGCATGGGGACAGGAAACTACGAGCAGTACTTC. Translation gives CASSMGTGNYEQYF.

The rearrangement uses TRBV4-1 and TRBJ2-3, with TRBD2 matching over 9 bases. The V gene end was trimmed by 7 bases and the J gene end by 2 bases; junction bases not matched to a gene: 4. The CDR3 is 14 residues long. The germline gives CDR1 MGHRA, CDR2 YSYEKL. The CDR3 DNA follows: TGCGCCAGCAATGCGGGGGGGGCCACAGATACGCAGTATTTT. It encodes CASNAGGATDTQYF.

The chain couples TRBV6-5 to TRBJ1-1; D not certain. The CDR3 is 13 residues long. From germline, CDR1 is MNHEY and CDR2 SVGAGI. Between the trimmed V and J ends, which lost 7 bases and 1 base, there was a span of 10 bases. The CDR3 DNA follows: TGTGCCAGCACTACGGGCCGGAACACTGAAGCTTTCTTT. Protein product: CASTTGRNTEAFF.

The chain recombines TRBV7-2 with TRBJ2-1; D unclear. The CDR3 has 13 residues. V was cut by 9 bases and J by 5 bases, with 14 bases left in between. CDR1 is SGHTA, CDR2 FQGNSA, per germline. For the CDR3, the DNA is TGTGCCAGAAGCCCCCAGCCGAACAATGAGCAGTTCTTC. Its translation: CARSPQPNNEQFF. Using reference TRBV7-2 and TRBJ2-1 for the parts outside the CDR3, the full variable domain is GAGVSQSPSNKVTEKGKDVELRCDPISGHTALYWYRQSLGQGLEFLIYFQGNSAPDKSGLPSDRFSAERTGGSVSTLTIQRTQQEDSAVYLCARSPQPNNEQFFGPGTRLTVL.

The chain joins TRBV12-3 or TRBV12-4 to TRBJ2-1, with D possibly TRBD2 on 7 matching bases. CDR3 length: 15 residues. V lost 3 bases to trimming and J lost 7 bases, with 16 bases between them. CDR3 DNA sequence: TGTGCCAGCAGTTTGGCCCCGGGGGGCCCGAATGAGCAGTTCTTC. Protein product: CASSLAPGGPNEQFF.

This clonotype has a handful of counts. The V and J genes are TRBV24-1 and TRBJ2-6; perhaps TRBD2 as D (6 bases). The germline V and J ends were trimmed by 3 bases and 1 base, with 18 bases remaining between them. There are 19 residues in the CDR3. In germline, CDR1 is KGHDR, CDR2 SFDVKD. The CDR3 here is CATSDGHRGDPSGANVLTF. The DNA for the CDR3 is TGTGCCACCAGTGATGGTCACCGCGGGGACCCTTCTGGGGCCAACGTCCTGACTTTC.

The chain has TRBV7-2 and TRBJ2-1; perhaps TRBD2 as D (5 bases). Germline V lookup: CDR1 SGHTA, CDR2 FQGNSA. This CDR3 region has 16 residues. Trimming took 5 bases from V and 4 from J, leaving 18 bases between them. CDR3 loop: CASSLVLDLEYNEQFF. Here the CDR3 DNA reads TGTGCCAGCAGCCTTGTTTTGGACTTAGAATACAATGAGCAGTTCTTC.

The genes are TRBV3-1 and TRBJ2-7; TRBD2 matches 7 bases. The CDR3 consists of 15 residues. V dropped 8 bases and J dropped 4; count of bases not matched to a gene: 14. CDR1 is LGHDT and CDR2 is YNNKEL in the germline V gene (reference sequence). CDR3 bases: TGTGCCAGCGGAAAAGAGCGGGAATCGGGATACGAGCAGTACTTC. Protein sequence: CASGKERESGYEQYF.

This clonotype has more than one count but fewer than ten. This chain connects TRBV7-9 to TRBJ1-3; D gene uncertain. The CDR3 is made up of 14 amino acids. Looked up from germline, CDR1 is SEHNR and CDR2 is FQNEAQ (reference sequence). V lost 5 bases and J lost 2, with 10 bases in between. The CDR3 region is CASSVISPGNTIYF. Written as DNA, the CDR3 is TGTGCCAGCAGCGTCATATCCCCTGGAAACACCATATATTTT.

This clonotype was counted between two and nine times. The chain carries TRBV5-1 and TRBJ2-1; TRBD1 matches 8 bases. Germline values: CDR1 SGHRS, CDR2 YFSETQ. With 5 bases clipped from V and 7 bases from J, the junction kept 11 bases outside the gene matches. This CDR3 has 15 residues. CDR3: CASRPDRGYGNEQFF. The CDR3 coding sequence is TGCGCCAGCAGACCCGACAGGGGATATGGGAATGAGCAGTTCTTC.